This TCR beta chain comes out of a study of radiation and T cells in renal cell carcinoma. Study-wide background: Nephrectomy followed 15 Gy stereotactic body radiation by 4 weeks. General study points: From baseline, blood top tumor clonotypes peaked at 2 weeks post-radiation.

The data were produced by immunoSEQ multiplex PCR, yet TCRdb's version contains in-frame clones alone and is incomplete. The sample lists about 130,000 clones, around 90% occurring once. Trimming cost V 6 bases and J 2 bases, with 2 bases left between them. Looked up from germline, CDR1 is GTSNPN and CDR2 is SVGIG (reference sequence). This CDR3 is 11 amino acids long. The time point denotes: blood 2 weeks post-SBRT. Sample treatment: 15 Gy SBRT to primary tumor, nephrectomy 4 weeks later. After SBRT, blood was collected at 2 and 4 weeks, plus baseline. As regards this clone: Antigen unknown.

The sequence derives from a woman aged 70-85 years with renal cell carcinoma. This sample comprised blood, obtained from a patient whose treatment included radiotherapy and nephrectomy. The genes are TRBV30 and TRBJ2-6; D is unresolved. CDR3 DNA: TGTGCCTGTGCTGGGGCCAACGTCCTGACTTTC. It encodes CACAGANVLTF.